Below are 26 T cell receptor beta chains sequenced from a single sample in a study of blood T cell repertoires in COVID-19. Here immunoSEQ multiplex PCR was the method, and the copy in TCRdb shows in-frame clones only, minus some. The sample has more than 300,000 clones, about 90% seen once. Sequences were obtained from peripheral blood. The source is an older woman with COVID-19, enrolled during active disease.

The V and J genes are TRBV7-2 and TRBJ2-3; 8 nucleotides line up with TRBD2. Per germline, CDR1 SGHTA and CDR2 FQGNSA. This CDR3 comprises 18 residues. V was pared by 5 bases and J by 1 base, with 14 bases of the junction left unmatched. The chain's CDR3 is CASSPRRWGRGGTDTQYF. CDR3 bases: TGTGCCAGCAGCCCCCGCCGTTGGGGGCGGGGGGGCACAGATACGCAGTATTTT.

This chain connects TRBV9 to TRBJ2-2, with 9 nucleotides matching TRBD2. The germline V gene has CDR1 SGDLS and CDR2 YYNGEE. The V gene end was trimmed by 4 bases and the J gene end by 1 base; junction bases not matched to a gene: 11. This CDR3 is 18 amino acids long. Here the CDR3 DNA reads TGTGCCAGCAGCCCTTGGGGGAGTAGCGGGGGGAACACCGGGGAGCTGTTTTTT. Translating gives CASSPWGSSGGNTGELFF.

The chain links TRBV2 to TRBJ2-7; TRBD1 is a possible D gene (5 bases). Germline CDR1 and CDR2: SNHLY and FYNNEI. The CDR3 is made up of 15 amino acids. The germline V and J ends were trimmed by 1 base and 6 bases, with 16 bases remaining between them. The CDR3 DNA follows: TGTGCCAGCAGTGAAGGCTCAGGGAAAGAAGGCGAGCAGTACTTC. Amino acids: CASSEGSGKEGEQYF.

The chain has TRBV6-5 and TRBJ2-7; 10 bases fit TRBD2. The CDR3 length is 12 residues. Germline trimming cut 8 bases from V and 2 bases from J; bases unmatched to any gene: 0. Germline CDR1 MNHEY, CDR2 SVGAGI. The CDR3 DNA follows: TGTGCCAGCGGGACTAGCGCCTACGAGCAGTACTTC. This gives the protein CASGTSAYEQYF.

The J gene is TRBJ1-6, the V gene TRBV6-6; 8 bases align to TRBD1. The CDR3 totals 16 residues. Germline CDR1 MNHNY, CDR2 SVGAGI (reference sequence). V lost 2 bases and J lost 7; bases outside the gene matches: 7. The CDR3 DNA reads as TGTGCCAGCAGTTACAGCACGGACAGGGCCAATTCACCCCTCCACTTT. It codes for CASSYSTDRANSPLHF.

V usage is TRBV14 and J usage is TRBJ1-1; D uncertain. Per germline, CDR1 SGHDN and CDR2 FVKESK. Trimming pared 11 bases from V and 8 bases from J, leaving 15 bases between. This CDR3 contains 11 residues. The chain's CDR3 is CAAQSGTEAFF. The CDR3 bases are TGTGCCGCCCAATCGGGAACCGAAGCTTTCTTT.

J is TRBJ1-1 and V is TRBV19; the D gene is possibly TRBD1 (5 bases). V shed 4 bases and J shed 4 bases, with 10 bases lying between them. The CDR3 spans 13 residues. CDR1 LNHDA and CDR2 SQIVND come from the germline V gene (reference sequence). The CDR3 nucleotides are TGTGCCAGTAGTAAGGGAAGGGGCACTGAAGCTTTCTTT. Translation: CASSKGRGTEAFF.

This clone occurred once. V gene TRBV19 combines with J gene TRBJ1-1; D remains unclear. Germline V gene lookup returns CDR1 LNHDA and CDR2 SQIVND (reference sequence). V was pared by 3 bases and J by 0 bases, with 5 bases between. The CDR3 has 13 residues. CDR3 sequence: CASSIFLNTEAFF. In DNA, the CDR3 is TGTGCCAGTAGTATTTTCTTGAACACTGAAGCTTTCTTT.

The chain carries TRBV4-3 and TRBJ1-2; weak D call: TRBD1 (5 bases). There are 13 residues in the CDR3. The V end lost 1 base, the J end lost 3 bases, and 6 bases lay between the germline ends. In germline, CDR1 is LGHNA, CDR2 YSLEER. CDR3 residues: CASSQGQYYGYTF. CDR3 nucleotides: TGCGCCAGCAGCCAAGGACAGTACTATGGCTACACCTTC.

J is TRBJ1-2 and V is TRBV4-1, with D uncertain. The CDR3 is made up of 15 amino acids. Per germline, CDR1 MGHRA and CDR2 YSYEKL. Trimming removed 5 bases from V and 1 base from J, with 14 bases in between. The CDR3 DNA follows: TGCGCCAGCAGCTCACAAGCAGGCGTTAACTATGGCTACACCTTC. Residues: CASSSQAGVNYGYTF.

The chain recombines TRBV7-9 with TRBJ2-7; tentative D call: TRBD2 (6 bases). CDR3 length: 14 amino acids. The V end was cut by 8 bases, the J end by 1 base, with 15 bases between. CDR1 is SEHNR and CDR2 is FQNEAQ in the germline V gene (reference sequence). CDR3 in DNA: TGTGCCAGCCAGCGTGGTGGGGGGTCCTACGAGCAGTACTTC. This sequence encodes CASQRGGGSYEQYF.

The V call is TRBV19, the J call TRBJ1-3; 7 positions match TRBD1. CDR1 and CDR2 (germline): LNHDA, SQIVND (reference sequence). The CDR3 covers 16 residues. Trimming took 3 bases from V and 0 from J; bases not matched to a gene: 5. The chain's CDR3 is CASSMAGQISGNTIYF. The CDR3 DNA is TGTGCCAGTAGTATGGCGGGACAGATCTCTGGAAACACCATATATTTT.

The V and J genes are TRBV28 and TRBJ1-1, with D maybe TRBD1 (6 bases). Trimming pared 4 bases from V and 13 bases from J, leaving 16 bases between. CDR3 size: 12 residues. Germline V gene sequence: CDR1 MDHEN, CDR2 SYDVKM. CDR3 nucleotide sequence: TGTGCCAGCAGTTCTTACCGGGACAATAGTTTCTTT. It is translated as CASSSYRDNSFF.

The V gene is TRBV5-1, the J gene TRBJ1-2; a possible D gene is TRBD1 (5 bases). Per the germline V gene, CDR1 is SGHRS and CDR2 is YFSETQ. The CDR3 loop spans 15 amino acids. Trimming left V 1 base short and J 3 bases short, with 13 bases between. The CDR3 region is CASSLSAGGDYGYTF. CDR3 DNA sequence: TGCGCCAGCAGCTTGTCAGCGGGGGGTGACTATGGCTACACCTTC.

The genes are TRBV6-5 and TRBJ2-7; perhaps TRBD1 as D (7 bases). The CDR3 consists of 13 residues. From germline, CDR1 is MNHEY and CDR2 SVGAGI. Trimming stripped 8 bases from V and 4 bases from J, with 15 bases between. The CDR3 loop reads CASGGRGVYEQYF. The CDR3 DNA reads as TGTGCCAGCGGGGGCAGGGGGGTTTACGAGCAGTACTTC.

This clone has a handful of counts. The rearrangement joins TRBV2 to TRBJ1-5, with D tentatively TRBD1 (6 bases). V lost 7 bases and J 0 bases, leaving 13 bases between the germline ends. Germline V lookup: CDR1 SNHLY, CDR2 FYNNEI. The CDR3 spans 15 residues. CDR3 DNA: TGTGCCAGCACCCCAGGGGTTTATAGCAATCAGCCCCAGCATTTT. It yields the protein CASTPGVYSNQPQHF.

The chain links TRBV30 to TRBJ2-7; D is perhaps TRBD2 (6 bases). CDR1 and CDR2 (germline): GTSNPN, SVGIG (reference sequence). Trimming left V 1 base short and J 7 bases short, with 14 bases between. The CDR3 runs to 13 residues. CDR3 protein: CAWSGGLEWEQYF. The CDR3 DNA is TGTGCCTGGAGTGGGGGACTGGAATGGGAGCAGTACTTC.

The J gene is TRBJ1-1, the V gene TRBV4-2; D unresolved. This CDR3 is 16 amino acids long. Trimming took off 1 base at V and 0 bases at J, with 12 bases between the two ends. Per the germline V gene, CDR1 is LGHNA and CDR2 is YNFKEQ. The DNA of the CDR3 is TGTGCCAGCAGCCAAGTCGGGGAATCTATGAACACTGAAGCTTTCTTT. Its translation: CASSQVGESMNTEAFF.

This chain joins TRBV4-1 and TRBJ1-2; 9 bases are a match to TRBD1. CDR1 is MGHRA, CDR2 YSYEKL, per germline. The CDR3 extends over 14 amino acids. Trimming cost V 6 bases and J 5 bases; bases outside gene matches: 7. The DNA for the CDR3 is TGCGCCAGCAGTCCCGGGACAGGGAGATATGGCTACACCTTC. This translates into CASSPGTGRYGYTF.

V and J are TRBV6-5 and TRBJ1-6; 10 positions agree with TRBD1. Looked up from germline, CDR1 is MNHEY and CDR2 is SVGAGI. CDR3 length equals 15 residues. V lost 6 bases and J lost 8; bases outside the gene matches: 7. The CDR3 sequence: CASSRAGQGYSPLHF. The CDR3, as DNA: TGTGCCAGCAGCCGCGCGGGACAGGGGTATTCACCCCTCCACTTT.

The J gene is TRBJ2-4, the V gene TRBV27; D is unclear. V was shortened by 10 bases and J by 4 bases, with 11 bases between the two germline ends. This CDR3 has 12 residues. Germline V CDR1 and CDR2: MNHEY, SMNVEV (reference sequence). Here the CDR3 reads CANPCEKNIQYF. In nucleotides, the CDR3 is TGTGCCAACCCCTGCGAGAAAAACATTCAGTACTTC.

This clone has only one observation. This chain joins TRBV5-1 and TRBJ1-5, with 7 bases that match TRBD1. The V gene's germline CDR1 is SGHRS and CDR2 YFSETQ. The CDR3 sequence is 15 residues long. V lost 2 bases, J lost 2 bases, and 4 bases stayed unmatched. The CDR3 bases are TGCGCCAGCAGCTTCGATGGACAGGGCAATCAGCCCCAGCATTTT. Encoded protein: CASSFDGQGNQPQHF.

The count of this clone is one. The gene calls are TRBV18 and TRBJ2-7; possibly TRBD1 for D (5 bases). Trimming took 5 bases from V and 5 from J, leaving 16 bases between them. This CDR3 has 14 residues. From germline, CDR1 is KGHSH and CDR2 LQKENI. CDR3 DNA sequence: TGTGCCAGCTCAAGCCCGTACAGGCTGAACGAGCAGTACTTC. This translates into CASSSPYRLNEQYF. The full variable domain, with the rest looked up from reference TRBV18 and TRBJ2-7, is NAGVMQNPRHLVRRRGQEARLRCSPMKGHSHVYWYRQLPEEGLKFMVYLQKENIIDESGMPKERFSAEFPKEGPSILRIQQVVRGDSAAYFCASSSPYRLNEQYFGPGTRLTVT.

This sequence joins TRBV9 and TRBJ1-3; 7 bases are shared with TRBD1. J lost 0 bases, V lost 3 bases, and 9 bases had no gene match. The CDR3 loop spans 17 amino acids. Germline V gene sequence: CDR1 SGDLS, CDR2 YYNGEE. The CDR3, as DNA: TGTGCCAGCAGCGCTAAAGACAGGGTTTCCTCTGGAAACACCATATATTTT. The encoded protein is CASSAKDRVSSGNTIYF.

The J gene is TRBJ1-1, the V gene TRBV28; D remains unclear. Trimming cost V 3 bases and J 3 bases, with 8 bases left between them. From germline, CDR1 is MDHEN and CDR2 SYDVKM. The CDR3 loop spans 13 amino acids. CDR3 loop: CASSFSRDTEAFF. CDR3 bases: TGTGCCAGCAGTTTCTCACGAGACACTGAAGCTTTCTTT.

The V call is TRBV5-1, the J call TRBJ1-2; 7 bases match TRBD1. CDR1 is SGHRS and CDR2 is YFSETQ in the germline V gene. V dropped 3 bases and J dropped 8; count of bases not matched to a gene: 10. This CDR3 has 14 amino acids. CDR3 coding DNA: TGCGCCAGCAGCTCGGGACAGCTCGAGGAGGGCTACACCTTC. Residues: CASSSGQLEEGYTF.